The entry that follows covers one TCR beta chain sequence. No cognate antigen has been identified for it. No clone much larger than this one lies a single base away; base qualities are absent. These data belong to a study of blood T cells in healthy people across ages (dated by TCRdb to about 2015). Study-level background: In model experiments, roughly one uniquely barcoded TCR beta cDNA molecule per two T cells was captured by template switching. Age-related changes in TCR beta repertoire diversity were measured in the study by deep sequencing normalized with unique cDNA molecular identifiers. The donors were split into four age groups: young (average approximately 16 years), middle-aged (39), aged (approximately 59) and long-lived (roughly 80). To avoid experimental bias, donors of different ages were distributed randomly across sequencing lanes. For two donors (one aged 18 to 29 and one aged 80 or older), the study analyzed two additional independent replicas of 1 million unique cDNA reads from the same blood draw.

The donors were around 39 Caucasian individuals from Russia, aged roughly 6 to 100 years, who were systemically healthy. Each donor gave roughly 9.5 milliliters of peripheral blood, collected into EDTA-treated Vacutainer tubes. Ficoll-Paque density-gradient centrifugation was used to isolate PBMCs, with at least 6.5 million per sample. Total RNA, at least 6 micrograms per sample, was extracted from PBMCs with Trizol reagent. For every donor, flow cytometry on a PBMC aliquot measured the percentage of naive CD45RAhigh/CD27high T cells. The library was built by means of 5' RACE. TCRdb records Illumina HiSeq 2500 as the sequencer. A second PCR of 7 to 11 cycles was run with a J-beta primer mix and a sample-barcoded 5' primer. A unique molecular identifier was introduced onto each TCR beta cDNA molecule by a template-switch 5' adaptor carrying 12 random nucleotides. At least 2.5 million CDR3-containing paired-end reads were obtained from each sample. First-strand cDNA was synthesized from all RNA with the Mint cDNA synthesis kit, primed by a TRBC-specific oligonucleotide. Following uracil-DNA glycosylase treatment, all cDNA underwent a first 18-cycle PCR with the universal primers M1SS and BC2_uni_R. The original methods were these. For normalization, 1 million high-quality reads, each with a distinct molecular identifier, were randomly selected from each sample. Instead of being binned into consensus sequences, reads that shared molecular identifiers were thrown out. MiTCR, set to a Q25 quality threshold and the strictest error-elimination algorithm, was used for CDR3 identification, clonotype clustering and error correction. A nonparametric unseen species model with Euler transformation was used to estimate a lower bound on total TCR beta diversity. The public reads were reanalyzed by TCRdb: fastp trimming at Q25, MiXCR alignment, in-frame beta chains only. Every distinct CDR3 protein forms one entry, paired with its most common genes and DNA. The V and J calls were determined by TCRdb, not by the authors. The sample has approximately 850,000 distinct CDR3 sequences on record, 55% to 75% of them singletons. Around 20% of the sample rests with the top ten.

Ends trimmed: V by 3 bases, J by 5 bases; bases unmatched to a gene: 1. The CDR3 numbers 13 residues from cysteine through phenylalanine. The retained sequence is limited to the CDR3, 39 bases, with the frame set at the first base. Taken from the germline V gene, the CDR1 and CDR2 loops are SGHTA and FQGNSA. General findings and caveats noted by the study authors: Estimates of total diversity based on one million sequenced T cells were regarded as lower bounds and as underestimates. Compared with the aged group, more naive CD4+ T cells, fewer expanded clones and increased TCR diversity were shown by the long-lived group, suggesting age selection. Observed TCR beta diversity per million T cells fell roughly linearly with age, and a significant reduction was already apparent by age roughly 40. The percentage of naive T cells measured by flow cytometry correlated strongly with observed TCR beta diversity. Because the CMV infection status of the donors was unknown, age-related changes in expanded clonotypes may potentially have been confounded. Conclusive comparison of naive and antigen-experienced compartments was prevented by the profiling of bulk unsorted PBMCs.

Sequenced: blood. This chain joins TRBV7-2 to TRBJ2-1; TRBD2 matches 7 bases in the middle. This clonotype was sampled from a man aged 25 to 40 in good health. CDR3 reads: CASSFRGDNEQFF. The DNA is TGTGCCAGCAGCTTTCGGGGGGACAATGAGCAGTTCTTC.